A single sample is the source of the 15 T cell receptor beta chains below, sequenced in a study of circulating tumor DNA in untreated peripheral T-cell lymphoma (dated by TCRdb to about 2021). Library generation was performed with the immunoSEQ multiplex PCR assay. In its TCRdb copy, this immuneACCESS table keeps in-frame sequences only and misses some clones. Where compared with another copy, unresolved V genes explain less than half of these, and the others have no known cause. The sample table records about 1,400 clones; 50% to 75% of these occur just once. The ten biggest clones cover roughly 66% of the sample. Input material: tumor tissue. Source of these receptors: a human donor with peripheral T-cell lymphoma.

The chain couples TRBV6-7 to TRBJ2-5; 12 bases match TRBD2. TRBV6-7 is known as an ORF, though its function is uncertain. The CDR3 length is 16 residues. J was trimmed by 5 bases and V by 7 bases; bases with no gene match: 11. In nucleotides, the CDR3 is TGTGCCAGCACGGCTAGCGGGGGGGCCAGCTGGGAGACCCAGTACTTC. It translates to CASTASGGASWETQYF.

This clone has just a few counts. This same CDR3 is encoded by further DNA sequences in the sample. This chain links TRBV15 with TRBJ2-6; D is uncertain. This CDR3 has 14 residues. Germline V gene lookup returns CDR1 LNHNV and CDR2 YYDKDF (reference sequence). V lost 8 bases, J lost 0 bases, and 8 bases lay in between. The CDR3 nucleotides read TGTGCCACCCTAAGTTCCTCTGGGGCCAACGTCCTGACTTTC. Residues: CATLSSSGANVLTF.

The rearrangement joins TRBV11-3 to TRBJ2-7; TRBD2 might be the D (6 bases). From germline, CDR1 is SGHNT and CDR2 YENEEA. V shed 5 bases and J shed 3 bases, with 17 bases lying between them. The CDR3 spans 15 residues. This CDR3 reads CASSRVLLGGYEQYF. CDR3 DNA sequence: TGTGCCAGCAGCAGGGTATTACTCGGGGGCTACGAGCAGTACTTC.

This sequence joins TRBV11-3 and TRBJ1-6; D is perhaps TRBD1 (6 bases). The CDR3 is 18 residues long. V was pared by 5 bases and J by 0 bases, with 17 bases between. CDR1 and CDR2 (germline): SGHNT, YENEEA. The CDR3 is CASSQPRIGGSYNSPLHF. In DNA, the CDR3 is TGTGCCAGCAGCCAACCCCGGATAGGGGGCTCCTATAATTCACCCCTCCACTTT.

The CDR3 here is CASSQALNRGNTIYF. CDR3 in DNA: TGCGCCAGCAGCCAAGCCTTAAATAGGGGAAACACCATATATTTT. The V and J genes are TRBV4-1 and TRBJ1-3; D gene unclear. There are 15 residues in the CDR3. V was shortened by 1 base and J by 4 bases, with 11 bases between the two germline ends. Germline-derived CDR1 and CDR2 are MGHRA and YSYEKL.

The gene calls are TRBV11-3 and TRBJ2-6, with D possibly being TRBD2 (5 bases). Germline-derived CDR1 and CDR2 are SGHNT and YENEEA. This CDR3 is built from 16 residues. V shed 5 bases and J shed 0 bases, with 11 bases lying between them. The CDR3 region has the DNA TGTGCCAGCAGCCCTGGACTGCTCTCTGGGGCCAACGTCCTGACTTTC. Translating gives CASSPGLLSGANVLTF.

The chain employs TRBV19 and TRBJ1-4; the D is unclear. V gave up 7 bases and J gave up 0 bases, with 15 bases separating them. The CDR3 runs to 16 residues. Germline V gene sequence: CDR1 LNHDA, CDR2 SQIVND (reference sequence). The CDR3 sequence is CASKEAAFTTNEKLFF. As DNA, the CDR3 is TGTGCCAGTAAGGAAGCAGCCTTCACAACTAATGAAAAACTGTTTTTT.

About this clone itself: The junction shows a germline mismatch at one end, possibly a read error. The V gene is TRBV6-8, the J gene TRBJ1-6; no reliable D call. The CDR3 sequence is 14 residues long. The germline V gene encodes CDR1 MNHGY and CDR2 SAAAGT. This chain's CDR3 is CASSEYGVNLPLHF. CDR3 bases: TGTGCCAGCAGTGAGTATGGTGTCAATTTACCCCTCCACTTT.

This clone was recorded only once. This chain joins TRBV28 and TRBJ1-5, with 8 nucleotides matching TRBD1. Germline-derived CDR1 and CDR2 are MDHEN and SYDVKM. The CDR3 has 13 residues. Losses at the gene ends were 7 bases for V and 3 bases for J; bases not matched to a gene: 2. The CDR3: CASNRGYNQPQHF. The CDR3 DNA is TGTGCCAGCAACAGGGGGTACAATCAGCCCCAGCATTTT.

This chain uses TRBV18 with TRBJ2-3; 7 bases align to TRBD1. The length of the CDR3 is 14 residues. After removal of 5 bases from V and 0 bases from J, the junction contained 2 bases not matched to a gene. The germline gives CDR1 KGHSH, CDR2 LQKENI. CDR3 loop: CASSLDRSTDTQYF. For the CDR3, the DNA is TGTGCCAGCTCATTGGACAGGAGCACAGATACGCAGTATTTT.

The chain couples TRBV19 to TRBJ2-6, with D perhaps TRBD1 (5 bases). This CDR3 has 14 amino acids. V lost 10 bases and J 4 bases, leaving 14 bases between the germline ends. Germline V CDR1 and CDR2: LNHDA, SQIVND (reference sequence). The CDR3 is CATRQGSGANVLTF. The CDR3 DNA sequence: TGTGCCACCCGGCAGGGTTCAGGGGCCAACGTCCTGACTTTC.

The chain uses TRBV19 and TRBJ1-5; no reliable D call. Germline CDR1 and CDR2: LNHDA and SQIVND (reference sequence). CDR3 length: 12 residues. Trimming removed 10 bases at V and 2 bases at J, with 9 bases between. The DNA for the CDR3 is TGTGCCACCCGAGGCGGCAATCAGCCCCAGCATTTT. Its protein product is CATRGGNQPQHF.

This clone was counted a few times. The rearrangement uses TRBV19 and TRBJ1-1; D gene ambiguous. CDR1 is LNHDA and CDR2 is SQIVND in the germline V gene (reference sequence). The V and J ends lost 5 bases and 5 bases respectively, with 9 bases between them. The CDR3 has 12 residues. CDR3 nucleotide sequence: TGTGCCAGTAGTGGGAGGAGGACTGAAGCTTTCTTT. Its protein product is CASSGRRTEAFF.

This chain links TRBV21-1 with TRBJ2-7; no DNA check was done on the table's D call, TRBD1. TRBV21-1 has pseudogene status. The CDR3 sequence is 16 residues long. The CDR3 sequence is CASSVGTARVGGEQYF. The CDR3 bases are TGTGCCAGCAGTGTTGGGACAGCGAGAGTCGGGGGCGAGCAGTACTTC.

This chain joins TRBV6-7 and TRBJ2-1; D is undetermined. TRBV6-7 is sorted into the ORF group, with uncertain function. The CDR3 sequence is 13 residues long. V dropped 2 bases and J dropped 5 bases, with 7 bases sitting between them. The CDR3 nucleotides are TGTGCCAGCAGTTACGGAAAACACAATGAGCAGTTCTTC. This encodes CASSYGKHNEQFF.